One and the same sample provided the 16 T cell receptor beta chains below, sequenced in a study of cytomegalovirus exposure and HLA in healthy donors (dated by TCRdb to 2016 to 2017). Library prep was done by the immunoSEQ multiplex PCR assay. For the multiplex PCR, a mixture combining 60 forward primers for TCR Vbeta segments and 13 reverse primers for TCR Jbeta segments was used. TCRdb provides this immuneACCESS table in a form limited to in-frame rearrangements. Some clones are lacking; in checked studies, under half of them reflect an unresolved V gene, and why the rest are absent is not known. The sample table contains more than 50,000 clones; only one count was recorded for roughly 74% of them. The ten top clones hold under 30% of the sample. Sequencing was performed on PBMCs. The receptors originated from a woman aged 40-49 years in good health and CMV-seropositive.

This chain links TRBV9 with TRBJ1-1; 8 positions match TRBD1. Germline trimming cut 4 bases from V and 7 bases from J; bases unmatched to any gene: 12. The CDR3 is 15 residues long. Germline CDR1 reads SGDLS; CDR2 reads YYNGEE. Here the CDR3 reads CASSTETGGFGEAFF. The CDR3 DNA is TGTGCCAGCAGCACCGAAACAGGGGGGTTTGGTGAAGCTTTCTTT.

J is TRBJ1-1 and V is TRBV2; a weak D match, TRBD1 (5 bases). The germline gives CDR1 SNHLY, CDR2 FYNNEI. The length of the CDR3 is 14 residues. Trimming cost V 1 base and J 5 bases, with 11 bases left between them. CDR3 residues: CASSEGGGGTEAFF. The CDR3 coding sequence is TGTGCCAGCAGTGAAGGCGGGGGTGGAACTGAAGCTTTCTTT.

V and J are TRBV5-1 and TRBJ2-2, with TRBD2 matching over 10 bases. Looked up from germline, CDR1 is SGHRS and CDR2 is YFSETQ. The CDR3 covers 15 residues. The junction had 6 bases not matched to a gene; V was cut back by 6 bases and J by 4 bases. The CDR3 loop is CASTWTSGSTGELFF. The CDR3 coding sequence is TGCGCCAGCACTTGGACTAGCGGAAGCACCGGGGAGCTGTTTTTT.

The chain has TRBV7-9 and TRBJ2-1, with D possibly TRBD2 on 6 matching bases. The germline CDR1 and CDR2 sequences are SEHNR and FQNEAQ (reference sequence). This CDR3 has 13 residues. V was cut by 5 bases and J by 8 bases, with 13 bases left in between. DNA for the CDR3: TGTGCCAGCAGCGCCGGAGGGTTCGATGAGCAGTTCTTC. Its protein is CASSAGGFDEQFF.

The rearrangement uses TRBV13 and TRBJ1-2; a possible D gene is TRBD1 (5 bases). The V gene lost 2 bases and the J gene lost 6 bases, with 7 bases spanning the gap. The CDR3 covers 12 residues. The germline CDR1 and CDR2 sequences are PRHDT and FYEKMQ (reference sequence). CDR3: CASSLQGHGYTF. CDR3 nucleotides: TGTGCCAGCAGCTTACAGGGCCATGGCTACACCTTC. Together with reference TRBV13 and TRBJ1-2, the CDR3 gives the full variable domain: AAGVIQSPRHLIKEKRETATLKCYPIPRHDTVYWYQQGPGQDPQFLISFYEKMQSDKGSIPDRFSAQQFSDYHSELNMSSLELGDSALYFCASSLQGHGYTFGSGTRLTVV.

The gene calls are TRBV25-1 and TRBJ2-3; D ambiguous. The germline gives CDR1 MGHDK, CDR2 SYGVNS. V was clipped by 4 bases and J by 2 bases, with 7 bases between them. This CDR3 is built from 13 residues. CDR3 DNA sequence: TGTGCCAGCAGTGGGGCCTTCACAGATACGCAGTATTTT. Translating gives CASSGAFTDTQYF.

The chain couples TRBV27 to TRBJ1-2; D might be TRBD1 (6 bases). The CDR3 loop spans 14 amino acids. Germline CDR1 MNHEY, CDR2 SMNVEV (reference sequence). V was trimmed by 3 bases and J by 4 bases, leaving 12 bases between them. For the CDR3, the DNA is TGTGCCAGCAGTTTGCTGGGGGCGGGCTATGGCTACACCTTC. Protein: CASSLLGAGYGYTF.

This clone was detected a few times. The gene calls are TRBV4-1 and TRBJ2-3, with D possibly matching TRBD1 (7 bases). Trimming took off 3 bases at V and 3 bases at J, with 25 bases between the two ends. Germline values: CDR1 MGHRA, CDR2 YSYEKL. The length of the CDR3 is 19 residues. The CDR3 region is CASSHPPGGRRTVTDTQYF. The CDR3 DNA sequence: TGCGCCAGCAGCCATCCCCCAGGGGGGAGAAGGACTGTTACAGATACGCAGTATTTT.

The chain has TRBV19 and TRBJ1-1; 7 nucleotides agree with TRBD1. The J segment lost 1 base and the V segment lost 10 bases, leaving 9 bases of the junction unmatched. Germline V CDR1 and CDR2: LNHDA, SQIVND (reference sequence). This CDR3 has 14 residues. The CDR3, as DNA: TGTGCCACCACCACAGGGGCCCAGAACACTGAAGCTTTCTTT. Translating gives CATTTGAQNTEAFF.

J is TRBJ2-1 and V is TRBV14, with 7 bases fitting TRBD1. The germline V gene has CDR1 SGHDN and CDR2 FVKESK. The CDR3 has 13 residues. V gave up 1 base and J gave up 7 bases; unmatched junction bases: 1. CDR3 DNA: TGTGCCAGCAGCCAAGGACAGGGAAATGAGCAGTTCTTC. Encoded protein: CASSQGQGNEQFF.

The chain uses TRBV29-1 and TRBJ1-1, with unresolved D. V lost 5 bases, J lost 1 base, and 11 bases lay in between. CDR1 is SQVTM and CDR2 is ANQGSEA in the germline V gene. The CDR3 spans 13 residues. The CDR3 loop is CSVPGPWNTEAFF. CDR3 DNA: TGCAGCGTTCCAGGCCCTTGGAACACTGAAGCTTTCTTT.

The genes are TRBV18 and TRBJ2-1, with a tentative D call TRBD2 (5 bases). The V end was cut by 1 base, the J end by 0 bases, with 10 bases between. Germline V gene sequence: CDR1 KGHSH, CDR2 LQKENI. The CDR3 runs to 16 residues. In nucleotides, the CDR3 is TGTGCCAGCTCACCACGGACTGGGAGCTCCTACAATGAGCAGTTCTTC. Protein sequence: CASSPRTGSSYNEQFF. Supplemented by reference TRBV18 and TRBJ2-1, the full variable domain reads NAGVMQNPRHLVRRRGQEARLRCSPMKGHSHVYWYRQLPEEGLKFMVYLQKENIIDESGMPKERFSAEFPKEGPSILRIQQVVRGDSAAYFCASSPRTGSSYNEQFFGPGTRLTVL.

The CDR3 region is CASSIVGGSNEQFF. The CDR3, as DNA: TGTGCCAGTAGTATAGTAGGAGGGTCGAATGAGCAGTTCTTC. V usage is TRBV19 and J usage is TRBJ2-1, with D perhaps TRBD2 (6 bases). The ends were cut back, 1 base at V and 7 bases at J, with 11 bases in the middle. Germline lookup yields CDR1 LNHDA and CDR2 SQIVND (reference sequence). CDR3 length: 14 amino acids.

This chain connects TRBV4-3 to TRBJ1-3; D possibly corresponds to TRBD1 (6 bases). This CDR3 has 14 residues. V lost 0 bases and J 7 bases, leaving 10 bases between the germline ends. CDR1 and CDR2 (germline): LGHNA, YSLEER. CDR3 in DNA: TGCGCCAGCAGCCAAGATCAGGGGACGAACACCATATATTTT. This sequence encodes CASSQDQGTNTIYF.

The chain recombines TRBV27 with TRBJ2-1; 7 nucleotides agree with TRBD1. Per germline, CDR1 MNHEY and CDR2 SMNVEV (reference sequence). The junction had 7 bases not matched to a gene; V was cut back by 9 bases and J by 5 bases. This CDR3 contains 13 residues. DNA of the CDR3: TGTGCCAGGAGAAGACAGGGAAACAATGAGCAGTTCTTC. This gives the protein CARRRQGNNEQFF.

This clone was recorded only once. The CDR3 nucleotides are TGTGCCAGCTCGGGGACATCCATCTCCTACGAGCAGTACTTC. Protein: CASSGTSISYEQYF. The rearrangement links TRBV18 to TRBJ2-7, with D possibly being TRBD1 (6 bases). V lost 6 bases to trimming and J lost 0 bases, with 12 bases between them. Germline lookup yields CDR1 KGHSH and CDR2 LQKENI. The CDR3 runs to 14 residues.